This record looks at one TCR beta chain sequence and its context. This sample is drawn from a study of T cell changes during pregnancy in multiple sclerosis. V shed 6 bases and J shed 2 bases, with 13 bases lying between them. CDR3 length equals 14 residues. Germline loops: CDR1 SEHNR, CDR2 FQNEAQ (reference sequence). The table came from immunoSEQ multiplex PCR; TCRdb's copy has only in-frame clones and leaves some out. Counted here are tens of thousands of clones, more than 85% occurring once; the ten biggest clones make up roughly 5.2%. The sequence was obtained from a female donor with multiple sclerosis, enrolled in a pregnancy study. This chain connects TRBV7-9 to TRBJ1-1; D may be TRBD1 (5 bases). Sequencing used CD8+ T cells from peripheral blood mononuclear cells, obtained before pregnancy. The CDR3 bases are TGTGCCAGCAGTCACTTTGACAGTAACACTGAAGCTTTCTTT. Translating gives CASSHFDSNTEAFF.